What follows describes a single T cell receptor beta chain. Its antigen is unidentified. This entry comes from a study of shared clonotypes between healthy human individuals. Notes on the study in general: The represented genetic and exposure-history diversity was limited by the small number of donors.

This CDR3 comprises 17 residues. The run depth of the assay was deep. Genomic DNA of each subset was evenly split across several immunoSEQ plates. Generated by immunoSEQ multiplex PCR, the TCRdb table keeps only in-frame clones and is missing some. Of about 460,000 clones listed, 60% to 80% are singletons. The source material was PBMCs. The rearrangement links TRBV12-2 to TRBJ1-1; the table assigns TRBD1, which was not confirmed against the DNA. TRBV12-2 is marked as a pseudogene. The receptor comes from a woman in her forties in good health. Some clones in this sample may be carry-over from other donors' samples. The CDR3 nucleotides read TGTGCAAGTCGCTTTGGGGGACAGGGCGCAAGGGACACTGAAGCTTTCTTT. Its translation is CASRFGGQGARDTEAFF.